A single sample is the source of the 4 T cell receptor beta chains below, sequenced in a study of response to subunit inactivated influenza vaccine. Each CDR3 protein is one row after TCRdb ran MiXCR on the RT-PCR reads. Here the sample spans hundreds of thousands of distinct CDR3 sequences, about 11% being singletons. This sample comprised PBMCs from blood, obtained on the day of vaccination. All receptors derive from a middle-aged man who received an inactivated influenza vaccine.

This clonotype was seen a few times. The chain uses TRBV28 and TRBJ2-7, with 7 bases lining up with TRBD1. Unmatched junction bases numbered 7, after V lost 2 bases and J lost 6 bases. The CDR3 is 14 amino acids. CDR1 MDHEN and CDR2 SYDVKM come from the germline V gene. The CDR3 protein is CASSLATGRGEQYF. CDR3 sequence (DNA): TGTGCCAGCAGTTTAGCGACAGGGCGTGGCGAGCAGTACTTC.

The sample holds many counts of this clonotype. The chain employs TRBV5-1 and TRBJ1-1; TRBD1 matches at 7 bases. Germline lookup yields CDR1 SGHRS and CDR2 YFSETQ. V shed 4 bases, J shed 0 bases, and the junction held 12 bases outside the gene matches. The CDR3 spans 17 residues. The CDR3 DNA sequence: TGCGCCAGCAGCCCTAGAATCTGGACAGGAATGAACACTGAAGCTTTCTTT. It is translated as CASSPRIWTGMNTEAFF.

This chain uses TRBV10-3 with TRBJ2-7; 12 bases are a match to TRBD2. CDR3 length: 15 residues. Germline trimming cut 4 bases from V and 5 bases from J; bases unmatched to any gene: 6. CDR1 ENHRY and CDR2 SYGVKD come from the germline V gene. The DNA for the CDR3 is TGTGCCATCAGTGTGGCTAGCGGGAGGGTGAACGAGCAGTACTTC. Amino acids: CAISVASGRVNEQYF.

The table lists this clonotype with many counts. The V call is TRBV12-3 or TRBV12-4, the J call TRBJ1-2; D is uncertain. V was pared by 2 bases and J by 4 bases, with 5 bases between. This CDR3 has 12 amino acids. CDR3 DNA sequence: TGTGCCAGCAGTTTACGCAGCTATGGCTACACCTTC. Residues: CASSLRSYGYTF.